Below, 20 T cell receptor beta chains from the same sample are listed, as sequenced in a study of T cell responses to AZD1222 COVID-19 vaccine. Generated by immunoSEQ multiplex PCR, the TCRdb table keeps only in-frame clones and is missing some. Seen here are tens of thousands of clones, roughly 89% observed once, and the top ten hold less than 3.5%. Sequences were derived from peripheral blood, sampled 28 days after the second AZD1222 dose. These receptors originate from an adult who received the AZD1222 COVID-19 vaccine.

This chain uses TRBV7-2 with TRBJ1-2; maybe TRBD1 (5 bases). The CDR3 extends over 14 amino acids. CDR1 is SGHTA and CDR2 is FQGNSA in the germline V gene. V lost 3 bases, J lost 5 bases, and 13 bases lay in between. As DNA, the CDR3 is TGTGCCAGCAGCTTTCCGGACAAGGGGTATGGCTACACCTTC. Protein sequence: CASSFPDKGYGYTF.

The rearrangement links TRBV19 to TRBJ2-7; 7 bases map to TRBD2. Per the germline V gene, CDR1 is LNHDA and CDR2 is SQIVND (reference sequence). CDR3 length equals 11 residues. Trimming cost V 5 bases and J 6 bases; bases outside gene matches: 1. The DNA of the CDR3 is TGTGCCAGTAGTTCGGGGGGCGAGCAGTACTTC. Its protein product is CASSSGGEQYF.

This chain connects TRBV5-4 to TRBJ2-3, with 11 positions matching TRBD1. Germline values: CDR1 SGHNT, CDR2 YYREEE (reference sequence). CDR3 size: 15 residues. The V segment lost 4 bases and the J segment 5 bases; nucleotides outside the gene matches: 6. CDR3: CASSPGTGGQDTQYF. CDR3 bases: TGTGCCAGCAGCCCAGGGACAGGGGGACAAGATACGCAGTATTTT.

The chain recombines TRBV4-2 with TRBJ2-2; 12 bases map to TRBD2. Trimming at V came to 4 bases and at J to 1 base, leaving 7 bases not matched to a gene. The CDR3 runs 18 residues. Looked up from germline, CDR1 is LGHNA and CDR2 is YNFKEQ. In DNA, the CDR3 is TGTGCCAGCAGCCGGGCCCTAGCGGGAGGGGTGAACACCGGGGAGCTGTTTTTT. Translation: CASSRALAGGVNTGELFF.

V and J are TRBV18 and TRBJ2-7; D may be TRBD2 (5 bases). Trimming took off 3 bases at V and 3 bases at J, with 12 bases between the two ends. Germline V CDR1 and CDR2: KGHSH, LQKENI. The CDR3 is 14 amino acids. CDR3 coding DNA: TGTGCCAGCTCACCTCCGGGAAGCGGCTACGAGCAGTACTTC. This codes for CASSPPGSGYEQYF.

The rearrangement joins TRBV10-3 to TRBJ1-1; possibly TRBD1 for D (6 bases). Trimming took off 2 bases at V and 6 bases at J, with 16 bases between the two ends. The CDR3 is made up of 15 amino acids. Germline V lookup: CDR1 ENHRY, CDR2 SYGVKD. CDR3 sequence reads: CAISEAATGIPEAFF. Here the CDR3 DNA reads TGTGCCATCAGTGAGGCCGCTACAGGGATACCTGAAGCTTTCTTT.

The gene calls are TRBV24-1 and TRBJ1-1; possibly TRBD1 for D (6 bases). This CDR3 comprises 14 residues. Germline values: CDR1 KGHDR, CDR2 SFDVKD. V shed 4 bases and J shed 4 bases, with 12 bases lying between them. The CDR3: CATSEGHSGTEAFF. The CDR3, as DNA: TGTGCCACCAGTGAGGGACACTCGGGCACTGAAGCTTTCTTT.

The chain employs TRBV10-3 and TRBJ1-3; 8 bases fit TRBD1. The CDR3 is made up of 14 amino acids. V lost 6 bases to trimming and J lost 2 bases; unmatched junction nucleotides: 3. The germline CDR1 and CDR2 sequences are ENHRY and SYGVKD. The CDR3 reads CAIRGQGTGNTIYF. The DNA for the CDR3 is TGTGCCATCAGAGGACAGGGCACTGGAAACACCATATATTTT.

The rearrangement links TRBV6-5 to TRBJ1-1; D call uncertain. Trimming shortened V by 8 bases and J by 3 bases, and 7 bases separated the two germline ends. Germline lookup yields CDR1 MNHEY and CDR2 SVGAGI. The CDR3 totals 11 residues. For the CDR3, the DNA is TGTGCCAGCGGTCGAGACACTGAAGCTTTCTTT. It codes for CASGRDTEAFF.

Here the CDR3 reads CASSRSGTGIRANEKLFF. As DNA, the CDR3 is TGTGCCAGTAGTCGATCCGGGACAGGGATTAGAGCTAATGAAAAACTGTTTTTT. The chain employs TRBV19 and TRBJ1-4; 9 positions agree with TRBD1. The V gene's germline CDR1 is LNHDA and CDR2 SQIVND (reference sequence). Trimming took 5 bases from V and 3 from J; bases not matched to a gene: 13. The CDR3 loop spans 18 amino acids.

CDR3 in amino acids: CATSRPGLAGEDTQYF. Here the CDR3 DNA reads TGTGCCACCAGCAGGCCTGGACTAGCGGGCGAGGATACGCAGTATTTT. This rearrangement joins TRBV15 to TRBJ2-3; 11 bases fit TRBD2. Germline V gene lookup returns CDR1 LNHNV and CDR2 YYDKDF (reference sequence). V lost 3 bases, J lost 6 bases, and 8 bases stayed unmatched. This CDR3 region has 16 residues.

The chain employs TRBV12-3 or TRBV12-4 and TRBJ1-2; D is unclear. V lost 5 bases, J lost 0 bases, and 7 bases lay in between. The length of the CDR3 is 13 residues. CDR3 region: CASSGDSNYGYTF. The CDR3 DNA reads TGTGCCAGCAGTGGGGATTCTAACTATGGCTACACCTTC.

The chain is built from TRBV7-6 and TRBJ2-7; D perhaps matches TRBD2 (6 bases). From germline, CDR1 is SGHVS and CDR2 FNYEAQ. Deletions cut 1 base from V and 2 bases from J, with 12 bases between. The CDR3 is 15 amino acids. The CDR3 DNA follows: TGTGCCAGCAGCTTAGAAGCGGGCCCTACCTACGAGCAGTACTTC. Translation: CASSLEAGPTYEQYF. The entire variable domain, with the rest obtained from reference TRBV7-6 and TRBJ2-7, is as follows: GAGVSQSPRYKVTKRGQDVALRCDPISGHVSLYWYRQALGQGPEFLTYFNYEAQQDKSGLPNDRFSAERPEGSISTLTIQRTEQRDSAMYRCASSLEAGPTYEQYFGPGTRLTVT.

The chain uses TRBV30 and TRBJ1-3; the D is unclear. The CDR3 totals 13 residues. Looked up from germline, CDR1 is GTSNPN and CDR2 is SVGIG (reference sequence). Trimming cost V 0 bases and J 4 bases, with 7 bases left between them. CDR3 loop: CAWSVLGGNTIYF. For the CDR3, the DNA is TGTGCCTGGAGTGTACTGGGGGGAAACACCATATATTTT.

A single count supports this clone. CDR3 sequence reads: CASRPYRDSVRDTEAFF. In nucleotides, the CDR3 is TGTGCCAGCAGGCCCTACCGGGACTCCGTAAGGGACACTGAAGCTTTCTTT. The chain couples TRBV5-4 to TRBJ1-1, with D possibly TRBD1 on 5 matching bases. V was cut by 5 bases and J by 3 bases, with 23 bases left in between. CDR1 is SGHNT and CDR2 is YYREEE in the germline V gene (reference sequence). The CDR3 length is 17 residues.

The chain couples TRBV28 to TRBJ1-2; D is unclear. This CDR3 region has 13 residues. Per the germline V gene, CDR1 is MDHEN and CDR2 is SYDVKM. V was shortened by 7 bases and J by 4 bases, with 13 bases between the two germline ends. CDR3 loop: CASKPYGPYGYTF. The CDR3 coding sequence is TGTGCCAGCAAACCCTACGGCCCCTATGGCTACACCTTC.

The J gene is TRBJ2-1, the V gene TRBV5-1; D not certain. V was pared by 1 base and J by 8 bases, with 13 bases between. CDR3 length: 14 residues. The germline V gene encodes CDR1 SGHRS and CDR2 YFSETQ. The CDR3 region has the DNA TGCGCCAGCAGCTTGCGACCCTCGGGCCATGAGCAGTTCTTC. This translates into CASSLRPSGHEQFF.

This clone showed up just once. The chain combines TRBV5-1 with TRBJ2-3, with a possible D match to TRBD1 (5 bases). The CDR3 is 14 amino acids. The germline gives CDR1 SGHRS, CDR2 YFSETQ. The ends were cut back, 0 bases at V and 3 bases at J, with 8 bases in the middle. The CDR3 DNA reads TGCGCCAGCAGCTTGGAGACAGCAACAGATACGCAGTATTTT. Amino acids: CASSLETATDTQYF.

The J gene is TRBJ1-4, the V gene TRBV5-1, with D possibly TRBD1 on 5 matching bases. CDR3 length: 15 amino acids. Germline lookup yields CDR1 SGHRS and CDR2 YFSETQ. With 4 bases removed from V and 2 bases from J, the gap between germline ends came to 12 bases. The DNA of the CDR3 is TGCGCCAGCAGCATGGGGCCGGTGACTAATGAAAAACTGTTTTTT. This translates into CASSMGPVTNEKLFF.

The CDR3 DNA is TGTGCCAGCAGCGTAGGTGGCAGGGATAGCACAGATACGCAGTATTTT. The encoded protein is CASSVGGRDSTDTQYF. The chain uses TRBV9 and TRBJ2-3; D possibly corresponds to TRBD1 (5 bases). Germline V lookup: CDR1 SGDLS, CDR2 YYNGEE. The CDR3 sequence is 16 residues long. V was clipped by 0 bases and J by 0 bases, with 11 bases between them.